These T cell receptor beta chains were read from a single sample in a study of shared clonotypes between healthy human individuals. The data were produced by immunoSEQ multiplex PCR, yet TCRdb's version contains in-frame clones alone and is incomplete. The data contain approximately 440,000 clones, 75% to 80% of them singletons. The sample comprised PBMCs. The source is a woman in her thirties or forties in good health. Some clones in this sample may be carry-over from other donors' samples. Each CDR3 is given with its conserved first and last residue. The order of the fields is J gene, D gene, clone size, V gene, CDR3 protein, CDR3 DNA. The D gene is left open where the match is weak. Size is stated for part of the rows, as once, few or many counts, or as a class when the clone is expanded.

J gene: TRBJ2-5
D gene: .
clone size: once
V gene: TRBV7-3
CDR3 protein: CASSRQPYETQYF
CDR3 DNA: TGTGCCAGCAGCCGGCAGCCCTATGAGACCCAGTACTTC

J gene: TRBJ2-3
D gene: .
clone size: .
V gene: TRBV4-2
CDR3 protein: CASSQDGGVRFSTQYF
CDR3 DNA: TGTGCCAGCAGCCAAGATGGCGGGGTCCGTTTTAGTACGCAGTATTTT

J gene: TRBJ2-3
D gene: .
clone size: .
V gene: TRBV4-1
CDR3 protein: CASSQSDTRTDTQYF
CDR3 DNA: TGCGCCAGCAGCCAATCGGACACACGCACAGATACGCAGTATTTT

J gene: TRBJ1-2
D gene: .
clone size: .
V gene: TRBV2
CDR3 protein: CASSGQNYGYTF
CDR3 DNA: TGTGCCAGCAGTGGACAGAACTATGGCTACACCTTC

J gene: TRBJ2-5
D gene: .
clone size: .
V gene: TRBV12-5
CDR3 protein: CASGLMAQYF
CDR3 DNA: TGTGCTAGTGGTTTGATGGCCCAGTACTTC

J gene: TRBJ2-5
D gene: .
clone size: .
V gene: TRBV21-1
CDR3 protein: CASSLGLAGRETQYF
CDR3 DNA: TGTGCCAGCAGTCTGGGACTAGCGGGGCGAGAGACCCAGTACTTC

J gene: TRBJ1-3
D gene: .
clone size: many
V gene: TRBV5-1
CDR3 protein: CASSLSGTTGNTIYF
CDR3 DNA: TGCGCCAGCAGCCTATCCGGGACAACCGGAAACACCATATATTTT

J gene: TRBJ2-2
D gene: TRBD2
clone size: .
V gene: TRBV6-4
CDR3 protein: CASSALPGLAGLRELFF
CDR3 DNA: TGTGCCAGCAGTGCTCTACCGGGACTAGCGGGCCTCAGGGAGCTGTTTTTT

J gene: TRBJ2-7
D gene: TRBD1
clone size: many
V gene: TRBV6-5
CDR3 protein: CASSYSGDRGEQYF
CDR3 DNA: TGTGCCAGCAGTTACTCGGGGGACAGGGGCGAGCAGTACTTC

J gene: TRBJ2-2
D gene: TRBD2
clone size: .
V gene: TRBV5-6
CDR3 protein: CASTHSGRAGELFF
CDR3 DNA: TGTGCCAGCACGCATAGCGGGAGGGCCGGGGAGCTGTTTTTT

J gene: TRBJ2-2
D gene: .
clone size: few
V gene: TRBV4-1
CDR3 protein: CASSRIDMGLNTGELFF
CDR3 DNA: TGCGCCAGCAGCCGCATAGACATGGGATTGAACACCGGGGAGCTGTTTTTT

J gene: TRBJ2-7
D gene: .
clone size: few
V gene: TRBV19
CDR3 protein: CATQGDLYEQYF
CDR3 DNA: TGTGCCACTCAGGGAGACCTCTACGAGCAGTACTTC

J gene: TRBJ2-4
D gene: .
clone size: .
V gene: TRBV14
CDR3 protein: CASSDPGTPKNIQYF
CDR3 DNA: TGTGCCAGCAGCGATCCCGGGACACCTAAAAACATTCAGTACTTC

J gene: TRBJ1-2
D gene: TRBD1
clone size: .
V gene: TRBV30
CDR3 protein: CAWSVNPQGAHYGHTF
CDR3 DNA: TGTGCCTGGAGTGTCAACCCACAGGGGGCTCACTATGGCCACACCTTC

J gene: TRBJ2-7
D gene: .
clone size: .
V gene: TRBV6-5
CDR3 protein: CASSKRGFVGEQYF
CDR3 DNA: TGTGCCAGCAGCAAGAGAGGGTTCGTAGGCGAGCAGTACTTC

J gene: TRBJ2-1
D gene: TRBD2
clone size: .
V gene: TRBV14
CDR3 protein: CASSQDGLAGSVGQFF
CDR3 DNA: TGTGCCAGCAGCCAAGATGGACTAGCGGGCTCGGTCGGGCAGTTCTTC

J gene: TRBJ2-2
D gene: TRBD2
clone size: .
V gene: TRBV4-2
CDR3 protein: CASSQVSSGRSGELFF
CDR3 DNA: TGTGCCAGCAGCCAAGTTTCTAGCGGGAGATCCGGGGAGCTGTTTTTT

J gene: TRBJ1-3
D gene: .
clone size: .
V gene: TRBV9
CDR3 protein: CASSRRTPSGNTIYF
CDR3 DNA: TGTGCCAGCAGTCGTAGGACTCCCTCTGGAAACACCATATATTTT

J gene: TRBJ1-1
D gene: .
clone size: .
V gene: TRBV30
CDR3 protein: CAWSVLRQVRTEAFF
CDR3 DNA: TGTGCCTGGAGTGTACTACGGCAGGTCCGTACTGAAGCTTTCTTT

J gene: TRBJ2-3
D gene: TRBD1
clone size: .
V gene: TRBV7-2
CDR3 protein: CASSEGQGKQYF
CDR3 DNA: TGTGCCAGCAGCGAGGGACAGGGCAAGCAGTATTTT

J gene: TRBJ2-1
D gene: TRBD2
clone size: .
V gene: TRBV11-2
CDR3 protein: CASSFGVIAGNEQFF
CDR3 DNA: TGTGCCAGCAGCTTCGGAGTAATAGCGGGGAATGAGCAGTTCTTC

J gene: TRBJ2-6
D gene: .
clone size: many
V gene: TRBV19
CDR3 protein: CASSITASSGANVLTF
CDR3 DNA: TGTGCCAGTAGTATTACCGCCAGCTCTGGGGCCAACGTCCTGACTTTC

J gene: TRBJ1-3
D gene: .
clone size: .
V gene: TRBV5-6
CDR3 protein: CASSTLGAYSGNTIYF
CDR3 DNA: TGTGCCAGCAGCACCCTCGGGGCTTACTCTGGAAACACCATATATTTT

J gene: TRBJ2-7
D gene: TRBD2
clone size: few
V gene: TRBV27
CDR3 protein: CASSLRRTSGTSSYEQYF
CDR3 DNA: TGTGCCAGCAGTCTGAGACGGACTAGCGGAACCAGCTCCTACGAGCAGTACTTC

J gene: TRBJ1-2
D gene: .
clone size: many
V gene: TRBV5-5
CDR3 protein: CASSQPPYSGYTF
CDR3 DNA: TGTGCCAGCAGCCAGCCCCCCTACAGTGGCTACACCTTC

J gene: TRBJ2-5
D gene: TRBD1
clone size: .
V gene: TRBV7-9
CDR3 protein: CASSSGQGEETQYF
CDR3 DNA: TGTGCCAGCAGCTCGGGACAGGGAGAAGAGACCCAGTACTTC

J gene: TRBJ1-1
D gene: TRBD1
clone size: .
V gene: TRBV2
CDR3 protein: CASSEGTGSITEAFF
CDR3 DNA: TGTGCCAGCAGTGAAGGGACAGGGTCTATCACTGAAGCTTTCTTT

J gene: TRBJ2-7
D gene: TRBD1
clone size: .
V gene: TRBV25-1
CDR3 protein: CASSEAGQGKQYF
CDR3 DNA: TGTGCCAGCAGTGAAGCCGGACAGGGGAAACAGTACTTC

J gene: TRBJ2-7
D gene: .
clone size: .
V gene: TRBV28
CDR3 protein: CASRPGGYEQYF
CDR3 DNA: TGTGCCAGCAGACCAGGGGGGTACGAGCAGTACTTC

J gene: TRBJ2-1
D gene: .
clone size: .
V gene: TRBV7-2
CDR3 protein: CASSLALVQGYNEQFF
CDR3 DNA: TGTGCCAGCAGCTTAGCGCTGGTGCAGGGCTACAATGAGCAGTTCTTC

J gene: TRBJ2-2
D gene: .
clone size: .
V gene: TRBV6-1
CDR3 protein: CASTLRGANTGELFF
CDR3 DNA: TGTGCCAGCACCCTACGGGGCGCGAACACCGGGGAGCTGTTTTTT

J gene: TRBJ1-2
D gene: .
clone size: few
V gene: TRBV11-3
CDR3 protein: CASSATMDYGYTF
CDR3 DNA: TGTGCCAGCAGCGCAACGATGGACTATGGCTACACCTTC

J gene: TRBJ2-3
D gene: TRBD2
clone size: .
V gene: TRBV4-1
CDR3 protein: CASSQGRLAATDTQYF
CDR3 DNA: TGCGCCAGCAGCCAAGGACGCCTAGCGGCGACAGATACGCAGTATTTT

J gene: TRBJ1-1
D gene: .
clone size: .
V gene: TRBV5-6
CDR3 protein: CASSLYRTPNTEAFF
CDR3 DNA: TGTGCCAGCAGCTTGTATCGGACCCCGAACACTGAAGCTTTCTTT

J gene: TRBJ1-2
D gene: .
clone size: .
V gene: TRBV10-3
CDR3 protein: CAISERENYGYTF
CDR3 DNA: TGTGCCATCAGTGAGCGGGAGAACTATGGCTACACCTTC

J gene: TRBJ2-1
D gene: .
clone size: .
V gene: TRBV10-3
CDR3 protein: CAIGRGGDGNEQFF
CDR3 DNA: TGTGCCATCGGGAGGGGGGGAGACGGCAATGAGCAGTTCTTC

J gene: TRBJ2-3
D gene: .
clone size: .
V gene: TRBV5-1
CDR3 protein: CASSLGTYTDTQYF
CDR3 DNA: TGCGCCAGCAGCTTGGGGACCTACACAGATACGCAGTATTTT

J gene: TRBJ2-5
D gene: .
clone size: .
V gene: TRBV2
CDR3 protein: CASSEALAQETQYF
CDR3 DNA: TGTGCCAGCAGTGAAGCCTTGGCTCAAGAGACCCAGTACTTC

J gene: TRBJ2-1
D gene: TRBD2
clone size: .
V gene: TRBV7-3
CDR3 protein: CASSLRGRSAEQFF
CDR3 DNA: TGTGCCAGCAGCTTACGCGGGAGGTCGGCTGAGCAGTTCTTC

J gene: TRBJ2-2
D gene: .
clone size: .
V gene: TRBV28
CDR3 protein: CASSFSSTGELFF
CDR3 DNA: TGTGCCAGCAGTTTTTCTAGCACCGGGGAGCTGTTTTTT

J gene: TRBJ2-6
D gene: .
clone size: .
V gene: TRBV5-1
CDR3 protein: CASSLGRGLGANVLTF
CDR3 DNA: TGCGCCAGCAGCTTGGGCAGGGGCCTTGGGGCCAACGTCCTGACTTTC

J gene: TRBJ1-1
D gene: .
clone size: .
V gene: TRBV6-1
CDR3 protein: CASSQGSAFF
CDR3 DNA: TGTGCCAGCAGCCAGGGATCAGCTTTCTTT

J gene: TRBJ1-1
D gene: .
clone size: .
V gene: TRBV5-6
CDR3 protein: CASSVGGWRSNTEAFF
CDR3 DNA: TGTGCCAGCAGCGTGGGAGGGTGGCGCTCGAACACTGAAGCTTTCTTT

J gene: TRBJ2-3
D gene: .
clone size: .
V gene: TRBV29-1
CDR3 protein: CSVGGEPDTQYF
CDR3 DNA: TGCAGCGTTGGGGGGGAGCCAGATACGCAGTATTTT

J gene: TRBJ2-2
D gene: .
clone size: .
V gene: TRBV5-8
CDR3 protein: CASSLSGNTGELFF
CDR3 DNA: TGTGCCAGCAGCTTGAGTGGGAACACCGGGGAGCTGTTTTTT

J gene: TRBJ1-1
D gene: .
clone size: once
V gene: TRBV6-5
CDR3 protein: CASSYYNAVMNTEAFF
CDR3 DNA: TGTGCCAGCAGTTATTATAACGCCGTCATGAACACTGAAGCTTTCTTT

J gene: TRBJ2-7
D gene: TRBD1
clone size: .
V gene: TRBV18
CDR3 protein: CASSPAQGAYEQYF
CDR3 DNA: TGTGCCAGCTCACCGGCACAGGGGGCCTACGAGCAGTACTTC

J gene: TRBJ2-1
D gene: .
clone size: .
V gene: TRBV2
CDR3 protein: CASTFTGAGGEQFF
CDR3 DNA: TGTGCCAGCACCTTCACCGGGGCCGGCGGTGAGCAGTTCTTC

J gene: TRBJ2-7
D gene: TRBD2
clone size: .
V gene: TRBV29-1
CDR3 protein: CSVVGEGRYEQYF
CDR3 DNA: TGCAGCGTTGTGGGGGAGGGCCGCTACGAGCAGTACTTC

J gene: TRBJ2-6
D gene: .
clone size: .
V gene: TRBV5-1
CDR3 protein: CASSRPGGSGANVLTF
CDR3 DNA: TGCGCCAGCAGCCGACCCGGGGGTTCTGGGGCCAACGTCCTGACTTTC

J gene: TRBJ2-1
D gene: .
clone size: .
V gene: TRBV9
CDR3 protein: CASSTGSSYNEQFF
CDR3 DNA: TGTGCCAGCTCGACTGGGAGCTCCTACAATGAGCAGTTCTTC

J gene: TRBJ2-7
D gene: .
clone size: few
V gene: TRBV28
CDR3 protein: CASQHSLSEQYF
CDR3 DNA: TGTGCCAGCCAACATAGTCTATCCGAGCAGTACTTC

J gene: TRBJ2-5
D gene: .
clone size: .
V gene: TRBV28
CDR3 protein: CASTSYQETQYF
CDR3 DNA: TGTGCCAGCACGAGTTACCAAGAGACCCAGTACTTC

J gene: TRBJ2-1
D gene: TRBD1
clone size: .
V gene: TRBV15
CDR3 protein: CATSGGFGTGVPDDEQFF
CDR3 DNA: TGTGCCACCAGCGGGGGATTCGGGACAGGGGTACCTGACGATGAGCAGTTCTTC

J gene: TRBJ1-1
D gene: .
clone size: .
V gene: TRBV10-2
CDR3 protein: CASSEWGGPRTEAFF
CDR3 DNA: TGCGCCAGCAGTGAGTGGGGGGGACCTCGTACTGAAGCTTTCTTT

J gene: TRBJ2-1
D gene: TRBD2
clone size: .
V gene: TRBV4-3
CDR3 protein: CASSQDWREGEYEQFF
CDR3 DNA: TGCGCCAGCAGCCAAGATTGGCGGGAGGGTGAGTATGAGCAGTTCTTC